These T cell receptor beta chains were read from a single sample in a study of technical replicates of blood from a handful of donors. Measured with immunoSEQ multiplex PCR; TCRdb has only the in-frame clones, and not every one. There are around 97,000 clones in the sample; roughly 95% occur only once, and roughly 0.35% lies in the top ten. Sequencing was performed on T cells isolated from PBMCs. The receptors here all came from a human donor in good health. Each CDR3 is given with its conserved first and last residue. D genes are given only for firm matches. Not every row has a clone size; where given, it reads once, few, many or a size class.

d_call j_call clone_size v_call cdr3_aa cdr3_nt
. TRBJ2-7 . TRBV7-9 CASSPLAVSYEQYF TGTGCCAGCAGCCCACTGGCGGTTTCCTACGAGCAGTACTTC
. TRBJ2-7 once TRBV7-3 CASSEGADRTYEQYF TGTGCCAGCAGCGAAGGAGCAGATAGAACCTACGAGCAGTACTTC
TRBD1 TRBJ2-7 once TRBV15 CATSRAGGQGYSYEQYF TGTGCCACCAGCAGAGCCGGCGGACAGGGCTATTCCTACGAGCAGTACTTC
. TRBJ2-7 once TRBV7-3 CASSQSSGPLGEQYF TGTGCCAGCAGCCAAAGCAGCGGTCCACTTGGCGAGCAGTACTTC
. TRBJ1-4 . TRBV19 CASSAPGVNPLKLFF TGTGCCAGTAGTGCACCAGGGGTTAACCCCCTAAAACTGTTTTTT
TRBD1 TRBJ2-7 . TRBV5-8 CASSGRQGEDEQYF TGTGCCAGCAGCGGAAGACAGGGCGAGGACGAGCAGTACTTC
. TRBJ1-3 . TRBV30 CAWTGGLKRNTIYF TGTGCCTGGACGGGCGGGCTTAAAAGAAACACCATATATTTT
. TRBJ2-1 . TRBV13 CASSLGGHNNEQFF TGTGCCAGCAGCTTAGGGGGACATAACAATGAGCAGTTCTTC
. TRBJ2-5 . TRBV29-1 CSGLGQSGETQYF TGCAGCGGATTAGGACAGTCAGGGGAGACCCAGTACTTC
TRBD2 TRBJ2-1 . TRBV5-1 CASSLDLSGRIFYNEQFF TGCGCCAGCAGCTTGGACCTTAGCGGGAGGATATTCTACAATGAGCAGTTCTTC
. TRBJ2-3 . TRBV7-2 CASTEETGTDTQYF TGTGCCAGCACCGAAGAAACGGGAACAGATACGCAGTATTTT
. TRBJ2-5 once TRBV2 CASSAFSWTDQETQYF TGTGCCAGCAGTGCTTTTTCCTGGACAGACCAAGAGACCCAGTACTTC
TRBD1 TRBJ2-5 . TRBV12-5 CASGPATTGEETQYF TGTGCTAGTGGGCCAGCCACTACAGGGGAAGAGACCCAGTACTTC
. TRBJ1-1 . TRBV7-9 CASSFGGVNTEAFF TGTGCCAGCAGCTTCGGAGGGGTGAACACTGAAGCTTTCTTT
TRBD2 TRBJ2-3 . TRBV5-1 CASSWDYPAPSTDTQYF TGCGCCAGCAGCTGGGACTACCCTGCCCCTAGCACAGATACGCAGTATTTT
. TRBJ2-6 . TRBV28 CASSFTGSGANVLTF TGTGCCAGCAGTTTTACAGGCTCTGGGGCCAACGTCCTGACTTTC
TRBD1 TRBJ2-3 . TRBV7-3 CASSLTGGATDTQYF TGTGCCAGCAGCTTGACAGGGGGCGCGACAGATACGCAGTATTTT
. TRBJ1-3 . TRBV6-6 CASSYLGASGNTIYF TGTGCCAGCAGTTACCTTGGGGCCTCTGGAAACACCATATATTTT
. TRBJ1-5 . TRBV7-2 CASSTDLNQPQHF TGTGCCAGCAGCACAGACCTCAATCAGCCCCAGCATTTT
TRBD1 TRBJ1-4 . TRBV4-3 CASSQGGTGGLEKLFF TGCGCCAGCAGCCAAGGCGGGACAGGGGGGCTAGAAAAACTGTTTTTT
. TRBJ2-2 . TRBV9 CASRHPNTGELFF TGTGCCAGCAGACACCCGAACACCGGGGAGCTGTTTTTT
TRBD1 TRBJ1-2 . TRBV2 CASSGGQGYGYTF TGTGCCAGCAGTGGTGGACAGGGCTATGGCTACACCTTC
. TRBJ2-5 . TRBV9 CASSKAGSETQYF TGTGCCAGCAGTAAAGCAGGGTCAGAGACCCAGTACTTC
TRBD1 TRBJ1-5 . TRBV9 CASSEGQAPQHF TGTGCCAGCAGTGAAGGACAGGCGCCCCAGCATTTT
. TRBJ1-5 . TRBV27 CASSFQGSSNQPQHF TGTGCCAGCAGTTTTCAGGGGTCGAGCAATCAGCCCCAGCATTTT
. TRBJ2-7 . TRBV10-2 CASSHLGGSPPYEQYF TGCGCCAGCAGTCACTTAGGAGGGTCCCCCCCCTACGAGCAGTACTTC
TRBD2 TRBJ2-7 . TRBV9 CASSVGAGTYEQYF TGTGCCAGCAGCGTAGGAGCGGGAACCTACGAGCAGTACTTC
TRBD1 TRBJ2-3 . TRBV27 CASTSTGLGTDTQYF TGTGCCAGCACTTCGACAGGGCTGGGCACAGATACGCAGTATTTT
. TRBJ1-5 . TRBV11-2 CASSFSQDQPQHF TGTGCCAGCAGCTTCTCGCAGGATCAGCCCCAGCATTTT
TRBD2 TRBJ2-3 . TRBV4-1 CASSQLSLAGADTQYF TGCGCCAGCAGCCAGCTCTCCCTAGCGGGAGCAGATACGCAGTATTTT
. TRBJ1-5 . TRBV28 CASSKPGHPYSNQPQHF TGTGCCAGCAGTAAGCCGGGACACCCATATAGCAATCAGCCCCAGCATTTT
. TRBJ2-1 . TRBV2 CASSEEEGSYNEQFF TGTGCCAGCAGTGAAGAGGAGGGTAGCTACAATGAGCAGTTCTTC
. TRBJ1-3 . TRBV29-1 CSVVQGFSGNTIYF TGCAGCGTTGTCCAGGGGTTCTCTGGAAACACCATATATTTT
. TRBJ2-1 . TRBV9 CASSVGGNNEQFF TGTGCCAGCAGCGTTGGCGGCAACAATGAGCAGTTCTTC
. TRBJ2-7 . TRBV13 CASSLVSPYGRITYEQYF TGTGCCAGCAGCTTAGTATCCCCCTACGGCAGGATTACCTACGAGCAGTACTTC
. TRBJ2-2 once TRBV6-5 CASSYDRNTGELFF TGTGCCAGCAGTTATGACAGGAACACCGGGGAGCTGTTTTTT
TRBD2 TRBJ2-7 . TRBV28 CASRPPSGSYEQYF TGTGCCAGCAGGCCCCCTAGCGGGAGCTACGAGCAGTACTTC
TRBD2 TRBJ2-7 . TRBV6-5 CASTPLGRENEQYF TGTGCCAGCACCCCTTTGGGGCGGGAGAACGAGCAGTACTTC
TRBD2 TRBJ2-1 once TRBV18 CASSTGGPNEQFF TGTGCCAGCTCAACGGGAGGCCCGAATGAGCAGTTCTTC
TRBD1 TRBJ1-4 . TRBV6-5 CASRGTGYIEKLFF TGTGCCAGCAGAGGGACAGGGTATATTGAAAAACTGTTTTTT
TRBD1 TRBJ1-3 . TRBV5-1 CASSLQGLRGNTIYF TGCGCCAGCAGCTTACAGGGGTTGAGAGGAAACACCATATATTTT
. TRBJ1-1 . TRBV6-5 CASTYGGEAFF TGTGCCAGCACCTACGGGGGGGAAGCTTTCTTT
. TRBJ1-1 once TRBV19 CASSVTVNTEAFF TGTGCCAGTAGTGTGACAGTGAACACTGAAGCTTTCTTT
TRBD1 TRBJ2-1 . TRBV9 CASSPWDRGGPRDNEQFF TGTGCCAGCAGCCCTTGGGACAGGGGAGGGCCAAGGGACAATGAGCAGTTCTTC
. TRBJ1-1 . TRBV11-2 CASSHSTEAFF TGTGCCAGCAGCCATTCTACGGAGGCTTTCTTT
. TRBJ2-5 . TRBV10-3 CAISAGWGDGETQYF TGTGCCATCAGTGCCGGGTGGGGGGACGGAGAGACCCAGTACTTC
TRBD1 TRBJ2-5 . TRBV19 CASNLGQGEETQYF TGTGCCAGTAATCTCGGACAGGGCGAAGAGACCCAGTACTTC
TRBD2 TRBJ2-3 . TRBV6-1 CASSGLAGHTDTQYF TGTGCCAGCAGTGGACTAGCGGGTCACACAGATACGCAGTATTTT
. TRBJ2-7 . TRBV19 CASGSLSSYEQYF TGTGCCAGCGGGTCATTAAGCTCCTACGAGCAGTACTTC
. TRBJ1-3 . TRBV28 CASSLWGETFSGNTIYF TGTGCCAGCAGTCTCTGGGGGGAAACTTTCTCTGGAAACACCATATATTTT
. TRBJ2-7 . TRBV6-5 CASSTQGTAYEQYF TGTGCCAGCAGTACTCAGGGGACGGCCTACGAGCAGTACTTC
TRBD2 TRBJ2-2 . TRBV6-5 CASSYPSGSITGELFF TGTGCCAGCAGTTACCCTAGCGGGAGTATAACCGGGGAGCTGTTTTTT
TRBD2 TRBJ2-1 . TRBV14 CASSQLAGVANEQFF TGTGCCAGCAGCCAGTTAGCGGGAGTGGCAAATGAGCAGTTCTTC